This record covers a single TCR beta chain. Which antigen it targets is not known. No quality values exist for individual bases; no much larger clone is one base distant. The source of the sample is a study of blood T cell repertoires in COVID-19 (dated by TCRdb to the early 2020s). Context from the whole study: The collaborator samples originated in the United States, Italy and Spain and spanned the acute and convalescent phases of COVID-19. Where available, HLA class I and class II types were obtained from metadata supplied by the sample provider rather than from assay-based typing. A freely available public database, intended as a resource for researchers studying the immune response to SARS-CoV-2, is where the repertoires were released. The prospective study material was composed of cDNA or gDNA derived from T cells, B-cell-depleted T cells, or PBMCs. Samples were obtained from the ongoing ImmuneRACE study (first 160 participants) and from 1,200 or so subjects provided by 6 global collaborators. The sample metadata nearly always contained a de-identified subject ID, COVID-19 status, age in years and sex. The dataset comprised deeply sampled blood TCRbeta repertoires from subjects exposed to, actively infected with, or recovered from COVID-19.

TCRbeta CDR3 regions were amplified from genomic DNA by means of the immunoSEQ Assay, a bias-controlled multiplex PCR. The published analysis was carried out like this. The number of nucleated cells in each sample was estimated from the amplification of reference gene primers within the assay. Sequence reads were collapsed and filtered to measure the absolute abundance of every unique TCRbeta CDR3 rearrangement. For each sample, productive Simpson clonality was calculated as the square root of Simpson's diversity index across productive rearrangements. TCRdb re-hosts the immuneACCESS table, in-frame sequences only. Its copies lack some clones; in the studies checked, an unresolved V gene accounts for under half of them, and the cause for the rest is not known. V and J calls and clone size are copied from that table; D and trimming were computed from the DNA. Across this sample there are a few hundred thousand clones, with approximately 83% seen only once. Jointly, the top ten make up less than 2.5% of the sample.

In the prospective study, participants were about 18 to 100 years old, resided in fewer than 25 geographic areas of the United States, and were enrolled through a virtual design. In the prospective study, participants were assigned to cohorts based on the clinical history participants reported in a screening survey and a study questionnaire. Recovered participants in ImmuneRACE Cohort 3 were defined by two consecutive negative NP/OP PCR tests, clearance by a healthcare professional, or resolution of symptoms. Each participant in the prospective study had whole blood, serum and a nasopharyngeal or oropharyngeal swab collected by mobile phlebotomists. Over a roughly 2-month period, participants in the prospective study had the option of providing additional blood draws and questionnaires. Blood samples from the prospective study were shipped frozen or at room temperature prior to DNA extraction.

The research as a whole found: The amount of clinical and demographic metadata varied by source and participant and was provided uncurated.

At the junction V is shortened by 5 bases and J by 4 bases, with 21 bases in between. Taken from cysteine to phenylalanine, the CDR3 has 17 residues. Kept here is only the CDR3 DNA, which spans 51 bases and is read in frame from base 1. Per the germline V gene, MDHEN is the CDR1 and SYDVKM is the CDR2. The V and J genes are TRBV28 and TRBJ1-5; 5 matching bases give a weak D call of TRBD1. The TCR sequence derives from a woman aged 45-60 years who had recovered from COVID-19. The sequenced sample was PBMCs or T cells enriched from blood (not recorded which). The CDR3 protein sequence reads: CASSIPLMAGRNQPQHF. DNA sequence: TGTGCCAGCAGTATCCCTTTGATGGCGGGGCGGAATCAGCCCCAGCATTTT.